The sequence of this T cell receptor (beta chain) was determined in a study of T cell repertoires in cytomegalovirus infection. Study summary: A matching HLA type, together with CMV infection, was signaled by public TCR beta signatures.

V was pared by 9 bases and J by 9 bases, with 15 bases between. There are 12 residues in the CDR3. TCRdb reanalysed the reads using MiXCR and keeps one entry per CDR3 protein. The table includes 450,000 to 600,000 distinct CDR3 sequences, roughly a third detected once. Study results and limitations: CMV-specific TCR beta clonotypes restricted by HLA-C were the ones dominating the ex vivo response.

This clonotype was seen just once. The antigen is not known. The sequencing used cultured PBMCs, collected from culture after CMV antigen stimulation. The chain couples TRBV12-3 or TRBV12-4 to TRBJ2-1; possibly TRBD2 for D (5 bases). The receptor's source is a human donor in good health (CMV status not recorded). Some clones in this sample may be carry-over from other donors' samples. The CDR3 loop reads CASTPGVGEQFF. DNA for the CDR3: TGTGCCAGTACTCCCGGGGTTGGTGAGCAGTTCTTC.